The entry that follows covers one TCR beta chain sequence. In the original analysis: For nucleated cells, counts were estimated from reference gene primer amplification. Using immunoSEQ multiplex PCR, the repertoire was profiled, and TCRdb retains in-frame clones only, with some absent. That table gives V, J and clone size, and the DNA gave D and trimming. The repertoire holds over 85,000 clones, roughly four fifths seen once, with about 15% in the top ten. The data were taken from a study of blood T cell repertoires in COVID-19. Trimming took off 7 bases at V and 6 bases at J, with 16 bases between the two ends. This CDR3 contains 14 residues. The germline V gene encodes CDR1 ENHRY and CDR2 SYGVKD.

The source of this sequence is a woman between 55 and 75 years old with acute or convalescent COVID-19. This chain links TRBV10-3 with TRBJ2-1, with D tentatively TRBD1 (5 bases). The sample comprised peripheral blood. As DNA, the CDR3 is TGTGCCATCATGAGGCAGGGCTCCCCCAATGAGCAGTTCTTC. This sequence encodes CAIMRQGSPNEQFF.